The source of this TCR beta chain is a study of blood T cell repertoires in COVID-19. The assay was immunoSEQ multiplex PCR, and TCRdb's table has in-frame clones only and misses some. The sample includes about 200,000 clones, around nine tenths of them seen just once. Germline assignment: CDR1 SGHTS and CDR2 YDEGEE. The CDR3 has 15 amino acids. The V gene lost 1 base and the J gene lost 4 bases, with 14 bases spanning the gap. The chain combines TRBV5-8 with TRBJ1-1, with a possible D match to TRBD1 (5 bases). The receptor's source is a man aged 55 to 69 with acute or convalescent COVID-19. Sequencing was performed on peripheral blood. CDR3 sequence: CASSLQVGQGTEAFF. The DNA for the CDR3 is TGTGCCAGCAGCTTGCAGGTGGGGCAGGGCACTGAAGCTTTCTTT.